Listed here are 24 T cell receptor beta chains from one sample, sequenced in a study of T cell responses to AZD1222 COVID-19 vaccine (dated by TCRdb to the early 2020s). Libraries were prepared through the immunoSEQ multiplex PCR assay. Sourced from immuneACCESS, this table was stored by TCRdb with only in-frame sequences that have V and J called. A share of the clones is absent; for the studies checked, an unresolved V gene accounts for under half, and the remainder has no known explanation. The table for this sample lists about 100,000 clones; about 87% of them were counted only once. The ten most abundant clones make up 4% to 5% of the sample. What this sample's time point label stands for: baseline before first vaccination. Sample treatment or condition, as interpreted from the label and publication: meningococcal conjugate vaccine given as trial control. The sequenced sample was peripheral blood, obtained on day 0 of MenACWY control vaccination. All receptors derive from an adult in good health.

This clone appeared once. The chain recombines TRBV5-6 with TRBJ1-1; 10 bases map to TRBD1. V was clipped by 5 bases and J by 1 base; unmatched bases: 5. Germline lookup yields CDR1 SGHDT and CDR2 YYEEEE. There are 15 residues in the CDR3. CDR3 in amino acids: CASSWGQGQNTEAFF. CDR3 in DNA: TGTGCCAGCAGTTGGGGACAGGGGCAGAACACTGAAGCTTTCTTT. The full variable domain, its missing parts supplied by reference TRBV5-6 and TRBJ1-1, is DAGVTQSPTHLIKTRGQQVTLRCSPKSGHDTVSWYQQALGQGPQFIFQYYEEEERQRGNFPDRFSGHQFPNYSSELNVNALLLGDSALYLCASSWGQGQNTEAFFGQGTRLTVV.

This clone was seen once. The J gene is TRBJ1-6, the V gene TRBV5-1; 7 nucleotides align to TRBD1. This CDR3 contains 17 residues. Per germline, CDR1 SGHRS and CDR2 YFSETQ. Unmatched junction bases numbered 3, after V lost 0 bases and J lost 0 bases. The CDR3 coding sequence is TGCGCCAGCAGCTTGGAAGGGGGCTCCTCCTATAATTCACCCCTCCACTTT. Protein: CASSLEGGSSYNSPLHF. The full variable domain, with the rest looked up from reference TRBV5-1 and TRBJ1-6, is KAGVTQTPRYLIKTRGQQVTLSCSPISGHRSVSWYQQTPGQGLQFLFEYFSETQRNKGNFPGRFSGRQFSNSRSEMNVSTLELGDSALYLCASSLEGGSSYNSPLHFGNGTRLTVT.

The chain joins TRBV24-1 to TRBJ2-7; 7 bases agree with TRBD1. The ends lost 6 bases at V and 2 bases at J; junction bases unmatched: 0. Germline V gives CDR1 KGHDR, CDR2 SFDVKD. CDR3 length equals 12 residues. CDR3 coding DNA: TGTGCCACCAGTCAGGGGGCCTACGAGCAGTACTTC. Translation: CATSQGAYEQYF.

The V call is TRBV6-4, the J call TRBJ2-2; D not certain. There are 14 residues in the CDR3. The V and J ends lost 7 bases and 2 bases respectively, with 11 bases between them. Germline V lookup: CDR1 MRHNA, CDR2 SNTAGT. The CDR3 bases are TGTGCCAGCACAGCCTCCCTCAACACCGGGGAGCTGTTTTTT. Protein sequence: CASTASLNTGELFF.

This clone was observed once. The chain combines TRBV7-2 with TRBJ1-1, with D hard to call. CDR1 is SGHTA and CDR2 is FQGNSA in the germline V gene. This CDR3 has 14 amino acids. The germline V and J ends were trimmed by 2 bases and 4 bases, with 11 bases remaining between them. The CDR3 sequence: CASSLRLSGTEAFF. CDR3 bases: TGTGCCAGCAGCTTAAGGCTGAGTGGCACTGAAGCTTTCTTT.

The CDR3 reads CASSLGLGFGLFF. The DNA of the CDR3 is TGTGCCAGCAGCCTAGGACTCGGGTTTGGACTGTTTTTT. The rearrangement joins TRBV7-2 to TRBJ1-4, with D unclear. Trimming stripped 5 bases from V and 13 bases from J, with 17 bases between. The CDR3 sequence is 13 residues long. Germline assignment: CDR1 SGHTA and CDR2 FQGNSA.

The gene calls are TRBV28 and TRBJ2-5; maybe TRBD2 (6 bases). V dropped 7 bases and J dropped 5 bases, with 17 bases sitting between them. CDR1 is MDHEN, CDR2 SYDVKM, per germline. The CDR3 runs 14 residues. CDR3 loop: CASTGGVLRETQYF. CDR3 bases: TGTGCCAGCACCGGGGGAGTCTTACGGGAGACCCAGTACTTC.

V and J are TRBV6-5 and TRBJ2-5, with TRBD1 identical over 8 bases. V gave up 0 bases and J gave up 9 bases; unmatched junction bases: 6. Germline lookup yields CDR1 MNHEY and CDR2 SVGAGI. The CDR3 loop spans 14 amino acids. The CDR3 DNA is TGTGCCAGCAGTTACTCGCTGCAGGGGGCGGCCCAGTACTTC. This translates into CASSYSLQGAAQYF.

The rearrangement links TRBV28 to TRBJ2-5; 9 bases are a match to TRBD1. CDR3 length equals 16 residues. The germline V gene encodes CDR1 MDHEN and CDR2 SYDVKM. V lost 7 bases, J lost 4 bases, and 13 bases stayed unmatched. CDR3 amino acids: CASMNTGTGLGETQYF. In nucleotides, the CDR3 is TGTGCCAGCATGAACACCGGGACAGGGTTAGGAGAGACCCAGTACTTC.

The chain is built from TRBV19 and TRBJ1-2, with 7 bases fitting TRBD1. Per the germline V gene, CDR1 is LNHDA and CDR2 is SQIVND (reference sequence). CDR3 length: 15 amino acids. V was clipped by 0 bases and J by 4 bases; unmatched bases: 5. DNA for the CDR3: TGTGCCAGTAGTATAGAGGGACAGATCGGCTATGGCTACACCTTC. Protein sequence: CASSIEGQIGYGYTF.

This clone is a singleton in its sample. This chain links TRBV7-2 with TRBJ2-3; maybe TRBD2 (6 bases). In germline, CDR1 is SGHTA, CDR2 FQGNSA. V was clipped by 5 bases and J by 4 bases, with 16 bases between them. CDR3 length equals 15 residues. The CDR3 sequence is CASSPQSGAPDTQYF. In DNA, the CDR3 is TGTGCCAGCAGCCCGCAATCGGGAGCCCCAGATACGCAGTATTTT.

Concerning this clone: Relative to the germline gene, one junction end is altered; a read error may explain this. Other DNA sequences in the same sample also yield this CDR3. CDR3 region: CASSPQGNTEAFF. The CDR3, as DNA: TGTGCCAGCTCCCCACAGGGGAACACTGAAGCTTTCTTT. J is TRBJ1-1 and V is TRBV18, with D possibly matching TRBD1 (6 bases). The CDR3 contains 13 residues. Germline lookup yields CDR1 KGHSH and CDR2 LQKENI.

This clone was seen a single time. The V and J genes are TRBV5-6 and TRBJ2-3, with 10 bases fitting TRBD2. V shed 4 bases and J 0 bases; nucleotides not matched to a gene: 2. The CDR3 is 15 residues long. The germline CDR1 and CDR2 sequences are SGHDT and YYEEEE. Written as DNA, the CDR3 is TGTGCCAGCAGCACTAGCGGGGAAAGCACAGATACGCAGTATTTT. Translating gives CASSTSGESTDTQYF.

The chain joins TRBV19 to TRBJ2-7; D ambiguous. CDR3 length: 12 residues. The V and J ends lost 6 bases and 3 bases respectively, with 9 bases between them. Germline loops: CDR1 LNHDA, CDR2 SQIVND (reference sequence). The DNA for the CDR3 is TGTGCCAGTAGCCCCGGTGGCTACGAGCAGTACTTC. Translated, it gives CASSPGGYEQYF.

In its sample, this clone was seen once. The V call is TRBV19, the J call TRBJ2-2, with D possibly TRBD1 on 5 matching bases. The length of the CDR3 is 13 residues. Trimming took off 10 bases at V and 5 bases at J, with 14 bases between the two ends. The V gene's germline CDR1 is LNHDA and CDR2 SQIVND (reference sequence). In DNA, the CDR3 is TGTGCCATTAAGGACAAATATACCGGGGAGCTGTTTTTT. Protein sequence: CAIKDKYTGELFF.

This clone was counted a few times. This chain uses TRBV5-4 with TRBJ2-3, with D unresolved. Per germline, CDR1 SGHNT and CDR2 YYREEE (reference sequence). V was cut by 0 bases and J by 0 bases, with 8 bases left in between. The CDR3 covers 15 residues. CDR3 region: CASSLGVESTDTQYF. The CDR3 region has the DNA TGTGCCAGCAGCTTGGGAGTAGAGAGCACAGATACGCAGTATTTT.

The chain carries TRBV30 and TRBJ2-1; D possibly corresponds to TRBD2 (6 bases). This CDR3 is 15 amino acids long. CDR1 is GTSNPN and CDR2 is SVGIG in the germline V gene (reference sequence). V was cut by 2 bases and J by 7 bases, with 18 bases left in between. This chain's CDR3 is CAWSRGILPLNEQFF. For the CDR3, the DNA is TGTGCCTGGAGTCGGGGGATCCTTCCGTTGAATGAGCAGTTCTTC.

This sequence joins TRBV19 and TRBJ2-5; 9 bases are a match to TRBD1. The junction had 11 bases not matched to a gene; V was cut back by 5 bases and J by 7 bases. This CDR3 spans 15 amino acids. CDR1 is LNHDA and CDR2 is SQIVND in the germline V gene (reference sequence). CDR3 loop: CASSPRTGDFGTQYF. The DNA of the CDR3 is TGTGCCAGTAGTCCTCGGACAGGGGATTTCGGGACCCAGTACTTC. Full variable domain (rest looked up from reference TRBV19 and TRBJ2-5): DGGITQSPKYLFRKEGQNVTLSCEQNLNHDAMYWYRQDPGQGLRLIYYSQIVNDFQKGDIAEGYSVSREKKESFPLTVTSAQKNPTAFYLCASSPRTGDFGTQYFGPGTRLLVL.

The chain employs TRBV27 and TRBJ1-5; unclear D gene. This CDR3 spans 15 amino acids. V lost 1 base and J 0 bases, leaving 7 bases between the germline ends. Germline-derived CDR1 and CDR2 are MNHEY and SMNVEV (reference sequence). Here the CDR3 DNA reads TGTGCCAGCAGTTTATTGGCCTATAGCAATCAGCCCCAGCATTTT. Residues: CASSLLAYSNQPQHF.

The chain uses TRBV6-5 and TRBJ1-3; possible D gene TRBD1, 5 bases. V lost 3 bases and J 7 bases, leaving 13 bases between the germline ends. Germline V gene lookup returns CDR1 MNHEY and CDR2 SVGAGI. This CDR3 region has 14 residues. The CDR3 reads CASSYSGASNTIYF. The DNA for the CDR3 is TGTGCCAGCAGTTATTCCGGGGCGAGTAACACCATATATTTT.

The chain couples TRBV19 to TRBJ2-6; D is perhaps TRBD1 or TRBD2 (6 bases each). Trimming stripped 3 bases from V and 1 base from J, with 10 bases between. The CDR3 contains 16 residues. Germline V lookup: CDR1 LNHDA, CDR2 SQIVND (reference sequence). The CDR3 reads CASSMTGASGANVLTF. CDR3 nucleotides: TGTGCCAGTAGTATGACGGGGGCATCTGGGGCCAACGTCCTGACTTTC. The full variable domain, rest sourced from reference TRBV19 and TRBJ2-6, is DGGITQSPKYLFRKEGQNVTLSCEQNLNHDAMYWYRQDPGQGLRLIYYSQIVNDFQKGDIAEGYSVSREKKESFPLTVTSAQKNPTAFYLCASSMTGASGANVLTFGAGSRLTVL.

The chain links TRBV28 to TRBJ1-3; the D gene is possibly TRBD1 (5 bases). With 10 bases removed from V and 0 bases from J, the gap between germline ends came to 16 bases. Germline loops: CDR1 MDHEN, CDR2 SYDVKM. The CDR3 extends over 15 amino acids. The DNA of the CDR3 is TGTGCCACTGGGGGGGACGTAAACTCTGGAAACACCATATATTTT. It translates to CATGGDVNSGNTIYF.

The gene calls are TRBV19 and TRBJ1-1; maybe TRBD1 (5 bases). Germline-derived CDR1 and CDR2 are LNHDA and SQIVND (reference sequence). The CDR3 length is 14 residues. Trimming removed 5 bases from V and 4 bases from J, with 14 bases in between. Here the CDR3 DNA reads TGTGCCAGTAGTGCCCTGGCGGGGGGCACTGAAGCTTTCTTT. Translating it yields CASSALAGGTEAFF.

This clone appeared once. The V gene is TRBV28, the J gene TRBJ2-7; 7 nucleotides line up with TRBD2. Germline V gene data show CDR1 as MDHEN and CDR2 as SYDVKM. After removal of 0 bases from V and 4 bases from J, the junction contained 9 bases not matched to a gene. The CDR3 spans 16 residues. The CDR3 protein is CASSLWGWEGQYEQYF. For the CDR3, the DNA is TGTGCCAGCAGTTTATGGGGGTGGGAGGGCCAATACGAGCAGTACTTC.